The rows below give T cell receptor beta chains drawn from one sample of a study of cytomegalovirus exposure and HLA in healthy donors. Some clones are missing from TCRdb's copy, which holds only in-frame ones; the method was immunoSEQ multiplex PCR. The top ten clones hold about 1.9% of a sample with over 75,000 clones, approximately 91% of them seen once. Sequencing input: PBMCs. Every receptor here comes from a man younger than 40 in good health and CMV-seronegative. The CDR3 runs from the conserved cysteine through the conserved F or W. A D gene is named only where the DNA matches it firmly. Where a row states a size, it is once, few, many or the class of an expanded clone; other rows omit it.

J,size,D,V,DNA,CDR3
TRBJ2-7,NA,NA,TRBV2,TGTGCCAGCAGTGAAGGCAGTTACTACTACGAGCAGTACTTC,CASSEGSYYYEQYF
TRBJ2-2,NA,TRBD1,TRBV5-1,TGCGCCAGCAGCCCTAGACAGGGACGAACCGGGGAGCTGTTTTTT,CASSPRQGRTGELFF
TRBJ1-1,NA,NA,TRBV6-5,TGTGCCAGCAGTTACTCGGAGGGTACCGGCACTGAAGCTTTCTTT,CASSYSEGTGTEAFF
TRBJ2-6,NA,NA,TRBV13,TGTGCCAGCAGCCCAGTAGGGGCGTCTGGGGCCAACGTCCTGACTTTC,CASSPVGASGANVLTF
TRBJ1-5,NA,NA,TRBV15,TGTGCCACCAGCAGAGACTCCGCCGACAGTAGCAATCAGCCCCAGCATTTT,CATSRDSADSSNQPQHF
TRBJ2-7,NA,TRBD1,TRBV27,TGTGCCAGCAGCCCGGGACAGGGCTACGAGCAGTACTTC,CASSPGQGYEQYF
TRBJ2-5,NA,TRBD2,TRBV30,TGTGCCTGGGGACTAGCGTTCCAAGAGACCCAGTACTTC,CAWGLAFQETQYF
TRBJ2-1,NA,TRBD2,TRBV11-3,TGTGCCAGATCGGGGGGACCTTACAATGAGCAGTTCTTC,CARSGGPYNEQFF
TRBJ1-1,once,NA,TRBV5-8,TGTGCCAGCAGCTTATTCAGGACTGAAGCTTTCTTT,CASSLFRTEAFF
TRBJ2-3,NA,TRBD1,TRBV5-1,TGCGCCAGCAGCCCGGGACAGGCTGTGGCAGATACGCAGTATTTT,CASSPGQAVADTQYF
TRBJ1-5,NA,TRBD1,TRBV19,TGTGCCAGTAGTACACTAGGACAGGGCATTCAGCCCCAGCATTTT,CASSTLGQGIQPQHF
TRBJ2-5,NA,NA,TRBV4-2,TGTGCCAGCAGCCAAGGATCGCCCGGCGGGGAGACCCAGTACTTC,CASSQGSPGGETQYF
TRBJ2-5,NA,NA,TRBV27,TGTGCCAGCAGCCGTAGGGGAAAAGGGACCCAGTACTTC,CASSRRGKGTQYF
TRBJ2-1,NA,TRBD2,TRBV14,TGTGCCAGCAGCCACTCAGCGGGGAGAACCGGTTACAATGAGCAGTTCTTC,CASSHSAGRTGYNEQFF
TRBJ1-5,NA,NA,TRBV28,TGTGCCAGCACCCTTGGGGGGATGAGCTATCAGCCCCAGCATTTT,CASTLGGMSYQPQHF
TRBJ1-2,NA,TRBD1,TRBV14,TGTGCCAGCAGCAAAGACAGGGGAATCTATGGCTACACCTTC,CASSKDRGIYGYTF
TRBJ1-3,NA,NA,TRBV9,TGTGCCAGCCGGGGGGGAAACACCATATATTTT,CASRGGNTIYF
TRBJ2-1,NA,TRBD1,TRBV28,TGTGCCAGCAGTTTTTACATTATTTACCAAGACAGGGGGAATGAGCAGTTCTTC,CASSFYIIYQDRGNEQFF
TRBJ1-4,NA,TRBD1,TRBV28,TGTGCCAGCCGGTGGGGGACAGGCTTCCTCCCAACTAATGAAAAACTGTTTTTT,CASRWGTGFLPTNEKLFF
TRBJ2-4,NA,TRBD1,TRBV7-9,TGTGCCAGCAGCTCGGGACAGGGGGGATACCTAAACATTCAGTACTTC,CASSSGQGGYLNIQYF
TRBJ1-5,NA,NA,TRBV7-2,TGTGCCAGCAGCTTAACGGTGGATCAGCCCCAGCATTTT,CASSLTVDQPQHF
TRBJ2-1,NA,TRBD2,TRBV11-1,TGTGCCAGCAGCTTAAATAAAGCGGGAGATAATGAGCAGTTCTTC,CASSLNKAGDNEQFF
TRBJ2-1,NA,NA,TRBV15,TGTGCCACCAGCAGAGGAGCCTTTGTTCGCGCCAACTCCTACAATGAGCAGTTCTTC,CATSRGAFVRANSYNEQFF
TRBJ1-2,NA,NA,TRBV6-5,TGTGCCAGCAGAAGAGAACCAGCGGACTATGGCTACACCTTC,CASRREPADYGYTF
TRBJ1-1,NA,NA,TRBV27,TGTGCCAGCAGCAACCTACTGGGGGGTGAAGCTTTCTTT,CASSNLLGGEAFF
TRBJ2-1,NA,TRBD2,TRBV28,TGTGCCAGCAGTAGACGTAGCGGGAGGGGTTTCAATGAGCAGTTCTTC,CASSRRSGRGFNEQFF
TRBJ2-3,once,NA,TRBV7-9,TGTGCCAGCAGCGCCTATAAAGATACGCAGTATTTT,CASSAYKDTQYF
TRBJ2-7,NA,TRBD2,TRBV9,TGTGCCAGCAGCGTAGCTCCAGGCGGGGGCTACGAGCAGTACTTC,CASSVAPGGGYEQYF